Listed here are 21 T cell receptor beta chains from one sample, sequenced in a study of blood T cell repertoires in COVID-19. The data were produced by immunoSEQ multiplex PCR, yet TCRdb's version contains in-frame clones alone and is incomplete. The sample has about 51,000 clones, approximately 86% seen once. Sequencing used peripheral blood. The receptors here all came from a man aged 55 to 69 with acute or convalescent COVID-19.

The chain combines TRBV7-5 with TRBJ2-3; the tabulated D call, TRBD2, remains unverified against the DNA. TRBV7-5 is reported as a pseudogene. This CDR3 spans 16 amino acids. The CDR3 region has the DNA TGTGCCAGAAGCCTAACTAGCGGGATAATGACAGATACGCAGTATTTT. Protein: CARSLTSGIMTDTQYF.

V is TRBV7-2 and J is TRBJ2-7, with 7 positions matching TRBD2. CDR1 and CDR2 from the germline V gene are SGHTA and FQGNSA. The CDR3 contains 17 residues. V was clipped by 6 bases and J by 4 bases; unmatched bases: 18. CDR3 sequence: CASSSPQTAGLFYEQYF. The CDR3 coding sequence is TGTGCCAGCAGTAGTCCCCAGACAGCGGGACTTTTTTACGAGCAGTACTTC.

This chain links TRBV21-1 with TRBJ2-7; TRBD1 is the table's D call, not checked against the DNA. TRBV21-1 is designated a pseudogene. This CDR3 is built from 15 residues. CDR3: CASIGQGGNLYEQYF. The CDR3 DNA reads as TGTGCCAGTATCGGACAGGGGGGTAACTTGTACGAGCAGTACTTC.

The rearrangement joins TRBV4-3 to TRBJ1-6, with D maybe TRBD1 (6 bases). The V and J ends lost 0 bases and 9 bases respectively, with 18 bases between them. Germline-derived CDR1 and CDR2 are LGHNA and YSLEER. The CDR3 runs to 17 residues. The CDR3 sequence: CASSQDINRVNFSPLHF. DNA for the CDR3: TGCGCCAGCAGCCAAGATATCAACAGGGTAAACTTTTCACCCCTCCACTTT.

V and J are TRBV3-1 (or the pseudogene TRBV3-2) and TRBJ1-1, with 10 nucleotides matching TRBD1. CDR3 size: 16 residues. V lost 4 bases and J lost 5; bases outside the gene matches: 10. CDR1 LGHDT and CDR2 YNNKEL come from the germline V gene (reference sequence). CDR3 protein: CASSPSLGQGGTEAFF. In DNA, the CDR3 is TGTGCCAGCAGCCCCTCGCTTGGACAGGGGGGGACTGAAGCTTTCTTT.

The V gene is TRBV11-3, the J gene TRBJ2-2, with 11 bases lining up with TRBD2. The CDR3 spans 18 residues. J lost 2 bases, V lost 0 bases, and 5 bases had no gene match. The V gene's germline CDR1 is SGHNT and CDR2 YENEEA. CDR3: CASSLDGSGRGNTGELFF. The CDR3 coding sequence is TGTGCCAGCAGCTTAGACGGTAGCGGGAGGGGAAACACCGGGGAGCTGTTTTTT.

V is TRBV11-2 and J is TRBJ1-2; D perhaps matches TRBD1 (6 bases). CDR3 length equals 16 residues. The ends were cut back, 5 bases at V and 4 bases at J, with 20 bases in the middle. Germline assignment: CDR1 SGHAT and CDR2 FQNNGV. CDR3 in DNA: TGTGCCAGCAGCCACCTAAGGACAGCTACGGGCTATGGCTACACCTTC. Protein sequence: CASSHLRTATGYGYTF. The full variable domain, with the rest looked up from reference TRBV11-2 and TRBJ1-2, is EAGVAQSPRYKIIEKRQSVAFWCNPISGHATLYWYQQILGQGPKLLIQFQNNGVVDDSQLPKDRFSAERLKGVDSTLKIQPAKLEDSAVYLCASSHLRTATGYGYTFGSGTRLTVV.

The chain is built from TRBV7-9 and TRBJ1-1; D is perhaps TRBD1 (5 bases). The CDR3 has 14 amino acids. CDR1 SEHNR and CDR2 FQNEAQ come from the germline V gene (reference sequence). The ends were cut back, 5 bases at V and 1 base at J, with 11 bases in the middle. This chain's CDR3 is CASSLGTSNTEAFF. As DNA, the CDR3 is TGTGCCAGCAGCCTTGGGACTTCGAACACTGAAGCTTTCTTT.

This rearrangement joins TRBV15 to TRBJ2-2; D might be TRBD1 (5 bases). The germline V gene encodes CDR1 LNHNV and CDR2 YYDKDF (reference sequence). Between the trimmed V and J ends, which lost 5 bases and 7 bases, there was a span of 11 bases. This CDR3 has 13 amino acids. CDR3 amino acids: CATSPRQFGELFF. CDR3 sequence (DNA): TGTGCCACCAGCCCCCGACAGTTCGGGGAGCTGTTTTTT.

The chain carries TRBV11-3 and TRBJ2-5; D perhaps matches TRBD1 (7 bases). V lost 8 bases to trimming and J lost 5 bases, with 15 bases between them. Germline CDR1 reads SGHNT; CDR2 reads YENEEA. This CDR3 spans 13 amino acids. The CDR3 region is CASDPGGMETQYF. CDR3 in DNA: TGTGCCAGCGACCCAGGGGGGATGGAGACCCAGTACTTC.

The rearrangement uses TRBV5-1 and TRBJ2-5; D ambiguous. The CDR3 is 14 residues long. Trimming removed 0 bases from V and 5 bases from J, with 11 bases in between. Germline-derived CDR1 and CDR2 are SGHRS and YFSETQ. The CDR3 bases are TGCGCCAGCAGCTTGGGAGGATCTGGGGAGACCCAGTACTTC. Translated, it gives CASSLGGSGETQYF.

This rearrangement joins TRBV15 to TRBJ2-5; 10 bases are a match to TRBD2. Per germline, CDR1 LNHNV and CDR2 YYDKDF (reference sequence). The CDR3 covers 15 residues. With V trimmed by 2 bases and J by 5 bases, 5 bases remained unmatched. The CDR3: CATSRTTSGLETQYF. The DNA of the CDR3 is TGTGCCACCAGCAGAACGACTAGCGGGTTGGAGACCCAGTACTTC.

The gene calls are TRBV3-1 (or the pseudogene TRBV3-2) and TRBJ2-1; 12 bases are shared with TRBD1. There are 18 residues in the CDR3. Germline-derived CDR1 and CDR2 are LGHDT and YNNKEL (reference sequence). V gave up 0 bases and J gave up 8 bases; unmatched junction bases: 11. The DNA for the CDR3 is TGTGCCAGCAGCCAAGACCCACTTTCCGGGACAGGGGGCGATGAGCAGTTCTTC. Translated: CASSQDPLSGTGGDEQFF.

The CDR3 protein is CASSPNNRVGYTF. In DNA form, the CDR3 reads TGTGCCAGCTCACCAAACAACCGGGTTGGCTACACCTTC. The chain is built from TRBV18 and TRBJ1-2; D is unresolved. V was clipped by 2 bases and J by 7 bases, with 11 bases between them. CDR3 length equals 13 residues. Germline V lookup: CDR1 KGHSH, CDR2 LQKENI.

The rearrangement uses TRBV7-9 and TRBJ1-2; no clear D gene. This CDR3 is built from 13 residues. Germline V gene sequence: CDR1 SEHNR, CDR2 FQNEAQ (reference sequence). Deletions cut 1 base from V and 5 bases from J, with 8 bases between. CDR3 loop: CASSLGTRYGYTF. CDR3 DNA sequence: TGTGCCAGCAGCTTAGGCACTAGATATGGCTACACCTTC.

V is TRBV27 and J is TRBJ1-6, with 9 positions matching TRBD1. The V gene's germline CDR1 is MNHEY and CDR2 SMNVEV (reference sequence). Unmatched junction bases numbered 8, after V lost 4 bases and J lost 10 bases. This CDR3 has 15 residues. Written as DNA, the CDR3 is TGTGCCAGCAGTTCCCCGGGACAGGGAAGCTCACCCCTCCACTTT. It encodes CASSSPGQGSSPLHF.

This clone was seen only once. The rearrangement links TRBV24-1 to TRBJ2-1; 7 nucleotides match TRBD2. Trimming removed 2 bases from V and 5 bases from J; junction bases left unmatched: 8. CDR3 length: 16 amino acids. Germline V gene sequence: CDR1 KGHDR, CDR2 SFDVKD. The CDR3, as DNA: TGTGCCACCAGTGATTCACGGCTAGCGGACAACAATGAGCAGTTCTTC. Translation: CATSDSRLADNNEQFF.

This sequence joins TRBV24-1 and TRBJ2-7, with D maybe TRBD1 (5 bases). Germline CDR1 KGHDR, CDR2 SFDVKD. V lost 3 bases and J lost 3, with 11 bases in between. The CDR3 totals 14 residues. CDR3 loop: CATSDPDTYYEQYF. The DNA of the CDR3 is TGTGCCACCAGTGATCCGGACACTTACTACGAGCAGTACTTC.

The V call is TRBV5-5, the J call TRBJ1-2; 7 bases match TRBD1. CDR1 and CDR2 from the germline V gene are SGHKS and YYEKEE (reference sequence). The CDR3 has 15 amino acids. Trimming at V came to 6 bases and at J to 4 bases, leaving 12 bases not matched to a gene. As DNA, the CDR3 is TGTGCCAGCAACCACGGACAGGACAGGTTCTATGGCTACACCTTC. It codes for CASNHGQDRFYGYTF.

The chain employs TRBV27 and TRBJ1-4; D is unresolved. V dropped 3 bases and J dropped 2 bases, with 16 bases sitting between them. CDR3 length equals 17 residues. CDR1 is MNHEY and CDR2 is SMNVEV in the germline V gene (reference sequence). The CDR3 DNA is TGTGCCAGCAGTTTGGCCTTCATAATACAGACTAATGAAAAACTGTTTTTT. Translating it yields CASSLAFIIQTNEKLFF.

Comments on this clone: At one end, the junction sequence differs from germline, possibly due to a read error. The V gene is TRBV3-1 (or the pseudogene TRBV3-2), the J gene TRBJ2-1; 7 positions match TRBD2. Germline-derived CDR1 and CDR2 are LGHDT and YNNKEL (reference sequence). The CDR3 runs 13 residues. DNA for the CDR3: TGTGCCAGCAGCCAAGTGTCTAGCGGTGAGGAGTTCTTC. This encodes CASSQVSSGEEFF.